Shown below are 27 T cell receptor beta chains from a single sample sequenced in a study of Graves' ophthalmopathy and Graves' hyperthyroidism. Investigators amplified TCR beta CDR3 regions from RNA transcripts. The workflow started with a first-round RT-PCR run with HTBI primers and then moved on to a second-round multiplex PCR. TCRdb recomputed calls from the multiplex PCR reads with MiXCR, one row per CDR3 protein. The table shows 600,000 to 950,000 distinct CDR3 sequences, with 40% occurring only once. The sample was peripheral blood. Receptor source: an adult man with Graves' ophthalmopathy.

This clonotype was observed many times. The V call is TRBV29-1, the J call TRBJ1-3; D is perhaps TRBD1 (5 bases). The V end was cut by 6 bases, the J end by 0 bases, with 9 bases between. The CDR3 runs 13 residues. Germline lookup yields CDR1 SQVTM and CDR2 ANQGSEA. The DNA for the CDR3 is TGCAGCGTAGGGACCATCTCTGGAAACACCATATATTTT. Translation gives CSVGTISGNTIYF.

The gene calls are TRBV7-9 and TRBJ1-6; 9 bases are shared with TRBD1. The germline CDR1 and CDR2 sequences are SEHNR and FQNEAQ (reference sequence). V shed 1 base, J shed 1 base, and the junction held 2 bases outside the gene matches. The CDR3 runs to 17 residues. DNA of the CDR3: TGTGCCAGCAGCTTAGAGACAGGGGGATCCTATAATTCACCCCTCCACTTT. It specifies CASSLETGGSYNSPLHF.

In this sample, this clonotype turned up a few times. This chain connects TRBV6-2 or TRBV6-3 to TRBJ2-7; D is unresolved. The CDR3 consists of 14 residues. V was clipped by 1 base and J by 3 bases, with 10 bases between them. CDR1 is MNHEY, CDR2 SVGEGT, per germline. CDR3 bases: TGTGCCAGCAGTTACTTGGGTGTTGTCTACGAGCAGTACTTC. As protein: CASSYLGVVYEQYF.

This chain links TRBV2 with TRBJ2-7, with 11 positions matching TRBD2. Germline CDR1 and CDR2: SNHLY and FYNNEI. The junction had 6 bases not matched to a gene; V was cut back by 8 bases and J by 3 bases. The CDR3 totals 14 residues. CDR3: CASGRTSGLYEQYF. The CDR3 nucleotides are TGTGCCAGCGGCAGGACTAGCGGGCTCTACGAGCAGTACTTC.

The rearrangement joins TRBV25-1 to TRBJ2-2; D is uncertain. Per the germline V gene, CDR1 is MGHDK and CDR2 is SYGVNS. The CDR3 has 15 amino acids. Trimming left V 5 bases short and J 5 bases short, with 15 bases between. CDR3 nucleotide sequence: TGTGCCAGCAGTCCCCATTGGAGATCTACCGGGGAGCTGTTTTTT. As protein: CASSPHWRSTGELFF. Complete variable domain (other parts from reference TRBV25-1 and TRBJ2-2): EADIYQTPRYLVIGTGKKITLECSQTMGHDKMYWYQQDPGMELHLIHYSYGVNSTEKGDLSSESTVSRIRTEHFPLTLESARPSHTSQYLCASSPHWRSTGELFFGEGSRLTVL.

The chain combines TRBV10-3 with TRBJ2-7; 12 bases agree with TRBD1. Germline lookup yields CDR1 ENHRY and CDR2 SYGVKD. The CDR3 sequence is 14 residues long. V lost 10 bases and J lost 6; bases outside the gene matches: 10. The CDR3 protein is CASSRDRGLVEQYF. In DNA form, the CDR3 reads TGTGCCAGCAGCAGGGACAGGGGGCTTGTCGAGCAGTACTTC.

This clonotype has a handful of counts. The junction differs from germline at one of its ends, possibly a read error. CDR3 coding DNA: TGTGCCAGCAGTTTAGCCCTCCCCCCCTACGAGCAGTACTTC. Its protein product is CASSLALPPYEQYF. The V call is TRBV7-8, the J call TRBJ2-7; D is undetermined. The germline V gene encodes CDR1 SGHVS and CDR2 FQNEAQ. CDR3 size: 14 residues. The full variable domain, with the rest looked up from reference TRBV7-8 and TRBJ2-7, is GAGVSQSPRYKVAKRGQDVALRCDPISGHVSLFWYQQALGQGPEFLTYFQNEAQLDKSGLPSDRFFAERPEGSVSTLKIQRTQQEDSAVYLCASSLALPPYEQYFGPGTRLTVT.

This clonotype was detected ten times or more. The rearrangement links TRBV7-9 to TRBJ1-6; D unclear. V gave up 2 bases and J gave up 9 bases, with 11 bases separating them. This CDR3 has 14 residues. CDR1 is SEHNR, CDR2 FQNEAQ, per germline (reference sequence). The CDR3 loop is CASSLISLRSPLHF. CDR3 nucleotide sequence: TGTGCCAGCAGCTTAATTTCCCTTCGTTCACCCCTCCACTTT.

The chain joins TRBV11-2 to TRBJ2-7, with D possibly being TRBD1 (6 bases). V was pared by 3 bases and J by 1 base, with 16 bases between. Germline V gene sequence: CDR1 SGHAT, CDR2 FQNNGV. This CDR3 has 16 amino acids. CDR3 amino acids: CASSFRGQSPSYEQYF. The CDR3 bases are TGTGCCAGCAGCTTCCGGGGACAATCCCCTTCCTACGAGCAGTACTTC.

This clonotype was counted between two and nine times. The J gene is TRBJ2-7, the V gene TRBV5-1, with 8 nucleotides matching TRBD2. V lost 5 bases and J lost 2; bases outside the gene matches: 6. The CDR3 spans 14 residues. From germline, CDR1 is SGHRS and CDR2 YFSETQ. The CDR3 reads CASSSKAGAYEQYF. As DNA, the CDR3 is TGCGCCAGCAGTTCAAAAGCGGGGGCCTACGAGCAGTACTTC.

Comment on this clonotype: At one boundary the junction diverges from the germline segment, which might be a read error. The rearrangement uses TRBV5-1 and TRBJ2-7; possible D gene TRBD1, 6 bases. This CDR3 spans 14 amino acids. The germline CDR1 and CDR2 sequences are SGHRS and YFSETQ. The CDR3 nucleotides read TGTGCCAGCAGCTTGGCTCAGGGGATTGGGGAGCAGTACTTC. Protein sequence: CASSLAQGIGEQYF.

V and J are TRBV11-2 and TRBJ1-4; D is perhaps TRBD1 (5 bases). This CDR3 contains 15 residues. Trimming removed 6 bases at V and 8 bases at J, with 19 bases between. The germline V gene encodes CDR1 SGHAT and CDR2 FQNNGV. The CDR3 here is CASSFYSQGREKLFF. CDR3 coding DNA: TGTGCCAGCAGTTTTTATTCGCAGGGAAGGGAAAAACTGTTTTTT.

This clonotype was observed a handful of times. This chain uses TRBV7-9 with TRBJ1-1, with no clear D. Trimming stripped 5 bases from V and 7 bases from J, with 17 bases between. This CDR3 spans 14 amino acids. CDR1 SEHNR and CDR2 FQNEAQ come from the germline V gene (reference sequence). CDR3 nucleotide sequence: TGTGCCAGCAGCGTTGGGGTAAAGGCTTATGAAGCTTTCTTT. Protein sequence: CASSVGVKAYEAFF.

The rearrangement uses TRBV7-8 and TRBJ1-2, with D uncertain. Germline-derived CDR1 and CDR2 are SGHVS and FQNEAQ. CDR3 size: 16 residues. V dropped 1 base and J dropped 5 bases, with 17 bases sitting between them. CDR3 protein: CASSLVGAAVSYGYTF. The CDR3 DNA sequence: TGTGCCAGCAGCTTAGTGGGAGCAGCCGTTTCATATGGCTACACCTTC.

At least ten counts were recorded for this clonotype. CDR3 loop: CASSLDTSGANVLTF. CDR3 DNA: TGTGCCAGCAGTTTGGACACCTCTGGGGCCAACGTCCTGACTTTC. The rearrangement uses TRBV12-3 or TRBV12-4 and TRBJ2-6, with D perhaps matching TRBD1 (5 bases). CDR3 size: 15 residues. V dropped 3 bases and J dropped 0 bases, with 6 bases sitting between them.

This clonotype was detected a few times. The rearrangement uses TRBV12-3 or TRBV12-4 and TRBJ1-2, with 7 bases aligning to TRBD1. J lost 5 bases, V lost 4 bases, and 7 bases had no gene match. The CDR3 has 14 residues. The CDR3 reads CASSSTQGYYGYTF. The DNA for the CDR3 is TGTGCCAGCAGTTCTACACAGGGGTATTATGGCTACACCTTC.

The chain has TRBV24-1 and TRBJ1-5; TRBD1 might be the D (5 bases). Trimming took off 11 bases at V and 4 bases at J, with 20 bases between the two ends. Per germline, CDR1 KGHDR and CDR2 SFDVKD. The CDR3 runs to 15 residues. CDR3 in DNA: TGTGCCAGCAGCCGACGGGGCTTAGGAAATCAGCCCCAGCATTTT. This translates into CASSRRGLGNQPQHF.

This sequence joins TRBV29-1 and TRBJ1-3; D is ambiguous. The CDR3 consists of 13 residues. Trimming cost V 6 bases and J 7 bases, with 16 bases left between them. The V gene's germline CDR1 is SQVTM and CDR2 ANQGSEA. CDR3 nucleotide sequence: TGCAGCGTGATATGGGCCCGAGGGAACACCATATATTTT. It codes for CSVIWARGNTIYF.

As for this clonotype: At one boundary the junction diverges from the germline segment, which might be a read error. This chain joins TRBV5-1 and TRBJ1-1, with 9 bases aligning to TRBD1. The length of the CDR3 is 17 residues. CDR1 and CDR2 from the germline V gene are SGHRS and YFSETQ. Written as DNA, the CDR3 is TGCGCCGGCAGCTTGTCTCCTAGGACAGGGGCGAACACTGAAGCTTTCTTT. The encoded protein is CAGSLSPRTGANTEAFF.

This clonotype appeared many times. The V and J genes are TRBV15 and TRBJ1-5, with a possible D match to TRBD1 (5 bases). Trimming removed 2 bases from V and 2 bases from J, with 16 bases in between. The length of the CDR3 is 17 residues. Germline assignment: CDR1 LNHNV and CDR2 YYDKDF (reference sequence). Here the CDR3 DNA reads TGTGCCACCAGCAGATTGATGGGGGGGGGTGGCAATCAGCCCCAGCATTTT. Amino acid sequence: CATSRLMGGGGNQPQHF.

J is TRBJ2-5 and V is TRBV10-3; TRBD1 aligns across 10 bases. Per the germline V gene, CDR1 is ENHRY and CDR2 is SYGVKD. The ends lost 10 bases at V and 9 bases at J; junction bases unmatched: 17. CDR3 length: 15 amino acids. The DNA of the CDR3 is TGTGCCACCAGCAGACAGGGGGCGAGCAATCAGCCCCAGTACTTC. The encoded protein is CATSRQGASNQPQYF.

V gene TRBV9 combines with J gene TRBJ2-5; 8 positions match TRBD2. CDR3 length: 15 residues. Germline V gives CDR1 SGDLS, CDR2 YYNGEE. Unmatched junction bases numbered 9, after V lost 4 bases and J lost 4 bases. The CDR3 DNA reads TGTGCCAGCAGCCCGACGGGAGGGCCGTCAGAGACCCAGTACTTC. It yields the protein CASSPTGGPSETQYF. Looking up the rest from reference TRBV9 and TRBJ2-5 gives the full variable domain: DSGVTQTPKHLITATGQRVTLRCSPRSGDLSVYWYQQSLDQGLQFLIQYYNGEERAKGNILERFSAQQFPDLHSELNLSSLELGDSALYFCASSPTGGPSETQYFGPGTRLLVL.

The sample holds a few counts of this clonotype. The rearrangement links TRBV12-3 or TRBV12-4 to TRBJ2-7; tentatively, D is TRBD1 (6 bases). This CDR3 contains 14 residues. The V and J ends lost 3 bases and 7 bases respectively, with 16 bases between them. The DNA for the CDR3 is TGTGCCAGCAGTTTCAGTGACAGGTCTTTAGAGCAGTACTTC. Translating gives CASSFSDRSLEQYF.

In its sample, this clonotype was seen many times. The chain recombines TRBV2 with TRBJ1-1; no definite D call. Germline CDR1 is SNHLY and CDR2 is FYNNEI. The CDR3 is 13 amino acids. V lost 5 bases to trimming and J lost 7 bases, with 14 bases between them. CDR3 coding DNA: TGTGCCAGCAGTTCCGGGGAAGTGGGTGAAGCTTTCTTT. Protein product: CASSSGEVGEAFF.

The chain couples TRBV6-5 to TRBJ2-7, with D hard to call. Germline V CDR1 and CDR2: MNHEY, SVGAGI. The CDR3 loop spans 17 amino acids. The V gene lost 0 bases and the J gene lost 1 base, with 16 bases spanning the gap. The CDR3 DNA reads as TGTGCCAGCAGTTACTCGATGGTGGGGTCGAGGTCCTACGAGCAGTACTTC. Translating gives CASSYSMVGSRSYEQYF.

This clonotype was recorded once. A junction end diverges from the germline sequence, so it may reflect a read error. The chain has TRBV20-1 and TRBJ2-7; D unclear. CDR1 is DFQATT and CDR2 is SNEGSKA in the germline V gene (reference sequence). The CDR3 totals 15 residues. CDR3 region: CSARDVMKSSYGQYF. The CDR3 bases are TGCAGTGCTAGAGATGTTATGAAGAGCTCCTACGGGCAGTACTTC.

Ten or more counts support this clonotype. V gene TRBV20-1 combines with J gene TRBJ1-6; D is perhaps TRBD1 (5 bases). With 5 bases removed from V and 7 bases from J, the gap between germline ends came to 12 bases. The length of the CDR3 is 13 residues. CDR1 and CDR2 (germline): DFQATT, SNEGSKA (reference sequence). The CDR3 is CSADRPENSPLHF. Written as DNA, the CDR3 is TGCAGTGCTGACAGACCGGAGAATTCACCCCTCCACTTT.